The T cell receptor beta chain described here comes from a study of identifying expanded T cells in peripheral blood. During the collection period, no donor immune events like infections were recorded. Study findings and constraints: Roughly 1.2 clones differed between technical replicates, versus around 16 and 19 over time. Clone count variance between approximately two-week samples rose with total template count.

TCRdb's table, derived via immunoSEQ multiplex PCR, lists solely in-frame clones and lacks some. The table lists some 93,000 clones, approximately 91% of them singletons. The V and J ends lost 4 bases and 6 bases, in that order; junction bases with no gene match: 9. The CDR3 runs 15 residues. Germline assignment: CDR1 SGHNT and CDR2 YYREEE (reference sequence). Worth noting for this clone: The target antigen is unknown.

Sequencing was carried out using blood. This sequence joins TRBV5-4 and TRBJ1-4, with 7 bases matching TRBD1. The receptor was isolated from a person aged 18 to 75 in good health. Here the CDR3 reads CASSPRGGLDEKLFF. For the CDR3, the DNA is TGTGCCAGCAGCCCCAGGGGGGGGTTGGATGAAAAACTGTTTTTT.